Below, one TCR beta chain is given with its context. The sample comes from a study of T cell responses to AZD1222 COVID-19 vaccine. Looking at the study overall: Second-dose recipients at about 4 or about 12 weeks were treated as one pooled group.

Germline assignment: CDR1 SEHNR and CDR2 FQNEAQ (reference sequence). The V and J ends lost 1 base and 2 bases respectively, with 15 bases between them. The CDR3 has 16 residues. TCRdb's copy holds only in-frame clones and misses some; the assay was immunoSEQ multiplex PCR. The repertoire has some 130,000 clones, 89% of them found once; the top ten carry 6.3%. This receptor was taken from an adult in good health. This chain connects TRBV7-9 to TRBJ2-7; weak D call: TRBD1 (6 bases). The source material was peripheral blood, sampled on day 0 of AZD1222 vaccination. The CDR3, as DNA: TGTGCCAGCAGCTTAGGGGGGCTCACACGCACCTACGAGCAGTACTTC. Protein product: CASSLGGLTRTYEQYF.